This is a list of T cell receptor beta chains from one sample in a study of T cell responses to AZD1222 COVID-19 vaccine. Sequencing used immunoSEQ multiplex PCR; TCRdb keeps in-frame clones, though not all of them. This table has 150,000 to 200,000 clones, roughly nine tenths appearing once. The sequencing here drew on peripheral blood, taken 28 days after the second AZD1222 dose. Receptor source: an adult who received the AZD1222 COVID-19 vaccine. CDR3s include the opening cysteine and the closing phenylalanine or tryptophan. D genes are given only for firm matches. Not all rows give a size; the values are once, few, many and, for expanded clones, a class.

size	J	V	D	CDR3	DNA
NA	TRBJ1-4	TRBV7-2	NA	CASSLVEGRNEKLFF	TGTGCCAGCAGCTTAGTAGAAGGGAGAAACGAAAAACTGTTTTTT
once	TRBJ1-2	TRBV10-3	NA	CAISVQDGYTF	TGTGCCATCAGTGTTCAGGATGGCTACACCTTC
NA	TRBJ2-7	TRBV27	NA	CASSPKTYLMDSSYPTYEQYF	TGTGCCAGCAGCCCTAAAACCTATCTTATGGACAGTTCCTACCCGACCTACGAGCAGTACTTC
NA	TRBJ1-2	TRBV27	TRBD1	CASRGDSRSYGYTF	TGTGCCAGCCGAGGGGACAGCCGCTCCTATGGCTACACCTTC
once	TRBJ1-6	TRBV14	NA	CASSQVTGTSPLHF	TGTGCCAGCAGCCAAGTCACAGGGACATCACCCCTCCACTTT
NA	TRBJ2-7	TRBV5-1	TRBD1	CASSLFLGQGKDEQYF	TGCGCCAGCAGCCTGTTCTTGGGACAGGGAAAGGACGAGCAGTACTTC
NA	TRBJ2-7	TRBV12-5	TRBD1	CASGLALSWTGGYEQYF	TGTGCTAGTGGTTTGGCCCTCTCGTGGACAGGGGGCTACGAGCAGTACTTC
NA	TRBJ2-7	TRBV4-2	NA	CASSQAPNSGTKWAYEQYF	TGTGCCAGCAGCCAAGCGCCTAATTCCGGGACGAAGTGGGCCTACGAGCAGTACTTC
NA	TRBJ2-3	TRBV10-3	NA	CAISGSPGAATDTQYF	TGTGCCATCAGTGGATCGCCGGGGGCGGCCACAGATACGCAGTATTTT
NA	TRBJ2-7	TRBV7-8	NA	CASSRQLDYYEQYF	TGTGCCAGCAGCAGACAACTAGATTACTACGAGCAGTACTTC
once	TRBJ1-4	TRBV11-2	TRBD1	CASSVTGANEKLFF	TGTGCCAGCAGCGTGACAGGGGCAAATGAAAAACTGTTTTTT